The following is a T cell receptor (beta chain) sequence with its context. Its matching antigen is unknown. The data are from a study of cytomegalovirus exposure and HLA in healthy donors. Study-wide context: The 90 to 150 validation repertoires used the same platform as the approximately 700 first-cohort repertoires (as reported by a later analysis). Study findings and constraints: In vitro, a few CMV-associated chains proved specific for CMV antigens. The authors enumerated roughly 180 TCR beta chains as linked to cytomegalovirus.

Generated by immunoSEQ multiplex PCR, the TCRdb table keeps only in-frame clones and is missing some. This table has around 200,000 clones, roughly 80% appearing once. There are 16 residues in the CDR3. The germline CDR1 and CDR2 sequences are WSHSY and SAAADI. With 2 bases clipped from V and 4 bases from J, the junction kept 8 bases outside the gene matches. The donors were members of the roughly 130-subject validation cohort (separate from the approximately 670-subject first cohort). The chain is built from TRBV10-2 and TRBJ2-1, with 7 positions matching TRBD1. The receptor was isolated from a woman between 18 and 29 years old in good health and CMV-seropositive. The sequenced sample consisted of PBMCs. The CDR3 DNA is TGCGCCAGCAGTGAGGACAGGGCTGATATATACAATGAGCAGTTCTTC. Translation: CASSEDRADIYNEQFF.